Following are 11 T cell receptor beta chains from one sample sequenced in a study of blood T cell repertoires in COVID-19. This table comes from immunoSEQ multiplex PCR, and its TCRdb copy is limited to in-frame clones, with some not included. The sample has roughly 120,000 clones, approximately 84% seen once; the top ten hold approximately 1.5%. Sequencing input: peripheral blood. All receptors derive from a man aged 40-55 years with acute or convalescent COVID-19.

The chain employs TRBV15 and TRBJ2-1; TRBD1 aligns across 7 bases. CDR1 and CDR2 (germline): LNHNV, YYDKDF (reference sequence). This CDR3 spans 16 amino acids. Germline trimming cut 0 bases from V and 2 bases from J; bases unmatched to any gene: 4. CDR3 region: CATSRDVGTAYNEQFF. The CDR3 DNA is TGTGCCACCAGCAGAGATGTGGGGACAGCCTACAATGAGCAGTTCTTC. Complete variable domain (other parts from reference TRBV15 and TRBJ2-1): DAMVIQNPRYQVTQFGKPVTLSCSQTLNHNVMYWYQQKSSQAPKLLFHYYDKDFNNEADTPDNFQSRRPNTSFCFLDIRSPGLGDTAMYLCATSRDVGTAYNEQFFGPGTRLTVL.

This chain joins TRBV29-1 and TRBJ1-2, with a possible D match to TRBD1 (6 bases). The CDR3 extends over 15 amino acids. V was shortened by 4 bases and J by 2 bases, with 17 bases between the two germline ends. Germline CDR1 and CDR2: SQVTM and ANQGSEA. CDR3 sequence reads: CSVAGKGGGNYGYTF. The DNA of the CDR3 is TGCAGCGTTGCTGGTAAAGGGGGGGGAAACTATGGCTACACCTTC.

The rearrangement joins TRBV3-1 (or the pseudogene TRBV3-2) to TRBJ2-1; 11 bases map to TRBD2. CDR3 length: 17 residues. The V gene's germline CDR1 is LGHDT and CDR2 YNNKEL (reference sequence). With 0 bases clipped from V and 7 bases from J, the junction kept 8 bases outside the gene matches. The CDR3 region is CASSQDLQGLAVNEQFF. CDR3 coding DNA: TGTGCCAGCAGCCAAGACCTTCAGGGACTAGCGGTAAATGAGCAGTTCTTC.

CDR3 in DNA: TGTGCCAGCATGACGCAGGGGTACAATGAGCAGTTCTTC. Its translation: CASMTQGYNEQFF. The J gene is TRBJ2-1, the V gene TRBV2, with D perhaps TRBD1 (6 bases). This CDR3 spans 13 amino acids. CDR1 is SNHLY, CDR2 FYNNEI, per germline. Trimming took 7 bases from V and 4 from J, leaving 11 bases between them.

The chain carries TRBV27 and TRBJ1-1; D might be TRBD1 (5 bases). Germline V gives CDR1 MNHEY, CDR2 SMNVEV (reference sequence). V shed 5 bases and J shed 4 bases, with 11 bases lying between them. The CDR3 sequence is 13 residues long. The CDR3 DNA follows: TGTGCCAGCAGTCCCTGGGGGGTCACTGAAGCTTTCTTT. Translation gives CASSPWGVTEAFF.

CDR3 in DNA: TGTGCCAGCAGTGAAATCGGGGGTCCCTCTGTAGGCTACACCTTC. Translation gives CASSEIGGPSVGYTF. The chain carries TRBV6-1 and TRBJ1-2, with a weak D call TRBD1 (5 bases). Germline V gives CDR1 MNHNS, CDR2 SASEGT. Trimming stripped 2 bases from V and 8 bases from J, with 18 bases between. This CDR3 is 15 amino acids long.

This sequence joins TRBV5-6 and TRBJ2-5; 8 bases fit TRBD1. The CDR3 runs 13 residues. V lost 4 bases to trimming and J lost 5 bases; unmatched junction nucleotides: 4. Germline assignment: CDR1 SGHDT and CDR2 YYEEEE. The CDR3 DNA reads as TGTGCCAGCAGCGAGGACAGGGTGGAGACCCAGTACTTC. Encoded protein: CASSEDRVETQYF. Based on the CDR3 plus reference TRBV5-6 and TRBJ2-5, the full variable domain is DAGVTQSPTHLIKTRGQQVTLRCSPKSGHDTVSWYQQALGQGPQFIFQYYEEEERQRGNFPDRFSGHQFPNYSSELNVNALLLGDSALYLCASSEDRVETQYFGPGTRLLVL.

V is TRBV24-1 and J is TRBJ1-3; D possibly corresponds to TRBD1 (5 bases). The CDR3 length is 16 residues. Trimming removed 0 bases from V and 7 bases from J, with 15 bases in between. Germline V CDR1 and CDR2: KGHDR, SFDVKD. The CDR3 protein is CATSDLSGRRRNTIYF. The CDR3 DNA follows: TGTGCCACCAGTGATTTGTCAGGGCGGCGGCGGAACACCATATATTTT.

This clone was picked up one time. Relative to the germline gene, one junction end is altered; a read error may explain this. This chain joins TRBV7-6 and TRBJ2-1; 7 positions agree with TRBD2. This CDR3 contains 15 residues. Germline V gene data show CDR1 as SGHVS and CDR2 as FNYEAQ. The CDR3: CASSLGTRTMNGQFF. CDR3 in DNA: TGTGCCAGCAGCTTAGGGACTAGGACAATGAATGGGCAGTTCTTC.

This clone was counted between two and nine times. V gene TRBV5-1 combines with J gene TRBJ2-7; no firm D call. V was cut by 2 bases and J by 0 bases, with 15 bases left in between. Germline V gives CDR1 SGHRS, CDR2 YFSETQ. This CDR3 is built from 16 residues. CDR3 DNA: TGCGCCAGCAGCTTAATGCCTTCAGGTAGCTCCTACGAGCAGTACTTC. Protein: CASSLMPSGSSYEQYF.

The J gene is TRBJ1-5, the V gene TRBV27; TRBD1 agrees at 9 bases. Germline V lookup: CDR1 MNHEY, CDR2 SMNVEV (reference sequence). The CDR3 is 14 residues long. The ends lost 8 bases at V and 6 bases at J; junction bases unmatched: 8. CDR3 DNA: TGTGCCAGCCGACAGGGGGGGGGCGGTCAGCCCCAGCATTTT. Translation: CASRQGGGGQPQHF.